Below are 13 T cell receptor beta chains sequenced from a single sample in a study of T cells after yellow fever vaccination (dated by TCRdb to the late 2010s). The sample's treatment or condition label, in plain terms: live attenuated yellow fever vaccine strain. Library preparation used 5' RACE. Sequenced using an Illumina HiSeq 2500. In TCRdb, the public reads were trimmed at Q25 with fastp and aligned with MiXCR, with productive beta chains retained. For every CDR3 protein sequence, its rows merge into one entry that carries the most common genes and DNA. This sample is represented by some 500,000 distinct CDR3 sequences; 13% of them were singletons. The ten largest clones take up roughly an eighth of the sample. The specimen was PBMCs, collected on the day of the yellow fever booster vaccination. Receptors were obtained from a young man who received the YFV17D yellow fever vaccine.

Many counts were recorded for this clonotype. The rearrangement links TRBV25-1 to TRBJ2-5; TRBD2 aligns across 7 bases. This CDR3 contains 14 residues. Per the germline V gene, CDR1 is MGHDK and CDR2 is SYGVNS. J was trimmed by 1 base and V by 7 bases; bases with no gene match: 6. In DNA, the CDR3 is TGTGCCAGCACCCAGGGCGGGGGCCAAGAGACCCAGTACTTC. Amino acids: CASTQGGGQETQYF.

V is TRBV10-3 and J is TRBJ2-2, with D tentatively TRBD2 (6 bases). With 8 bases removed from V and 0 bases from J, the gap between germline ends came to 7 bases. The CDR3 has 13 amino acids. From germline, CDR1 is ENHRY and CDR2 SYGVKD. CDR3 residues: CAIGGSNTGELFF. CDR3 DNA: TGTGCCATCGGGGGGTCGAACACCGGGGAGCTGTTTTTT.

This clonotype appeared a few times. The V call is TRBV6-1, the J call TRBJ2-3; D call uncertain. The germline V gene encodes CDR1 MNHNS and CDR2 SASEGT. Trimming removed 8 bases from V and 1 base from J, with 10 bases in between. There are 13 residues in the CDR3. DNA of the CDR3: TGTGCCAGCGCTGCTGGGGGCACAGATACGCAGTATTTT. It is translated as CASAAGGTDTQYF.

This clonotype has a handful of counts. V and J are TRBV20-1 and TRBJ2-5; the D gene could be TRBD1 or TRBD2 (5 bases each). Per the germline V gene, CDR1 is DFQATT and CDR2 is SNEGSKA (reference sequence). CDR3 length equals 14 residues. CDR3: CSLPPIGAGETQYF. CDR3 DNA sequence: TGCAGCCTCCCCCCAATCGGGGCGGGTGAGACCCAGTACTTC.

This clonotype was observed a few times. The DNA of the CDR3 is TGTGCCAGCAGTGAAGGCCCGGGGGCGACAGTAGCCAAAAACATTCAGTACTTC. It is translated as CASSEGPGATVAKNIQYF. The chain employs TRBV2 and TRBJ2-4; D is tentatively TRBD1 or TRBD2 (6 bases each). Deletions cut 1 base from V and 0 bases from J, with 16 bases between. Germline CDR1 is SNHLY and CDR2 is FYNNEI. The CDR3 extends over 18 amino acids.

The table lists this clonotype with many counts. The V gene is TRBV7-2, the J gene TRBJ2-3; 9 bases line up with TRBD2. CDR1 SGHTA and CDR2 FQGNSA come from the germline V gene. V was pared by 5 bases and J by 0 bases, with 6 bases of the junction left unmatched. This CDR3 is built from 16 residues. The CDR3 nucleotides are TGTGCCAGCAGCACGCTAGCGGGGAGAAGCACAGATACGCAGTATTTT. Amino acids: CASSTLAGRSTDTQYF.

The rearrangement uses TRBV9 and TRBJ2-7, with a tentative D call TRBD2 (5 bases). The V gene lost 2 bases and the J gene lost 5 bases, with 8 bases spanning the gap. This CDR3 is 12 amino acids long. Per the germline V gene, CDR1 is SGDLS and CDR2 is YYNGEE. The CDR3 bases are TGTGCCAGCAGCGTCCCGGGGAACGAGCAGTACTTC. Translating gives CASSVPGNEQYF. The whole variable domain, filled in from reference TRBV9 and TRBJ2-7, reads DSGVTQTPKHLITATGQRVTLRCSPRSGDLSVYWYQQSLDQGLQFLIQYYNGEERAKGNILERFSAQQFPDLHSELNLSSLELGDSALYFCASSVPGNEQYFGPGTRLTVT.

The CDR3 loop is CASSRIAQMTPYEQYF. The DNA for the CDR3 is TGTGCCAGCAGCCGTATTGCCCAGATGACCCCCTACGAGCAGTACTTC. This chain uses TRBV5-5 with TRBJ2-7; D is ambiguous. The ends were cut back, 4 bases at V and 2 bases at J, with 19 bases in the middle. In germline, CDR1 is SGHKS, CDR2 YYEKEE (reference sequence). The CDR3 spans 16 residues.

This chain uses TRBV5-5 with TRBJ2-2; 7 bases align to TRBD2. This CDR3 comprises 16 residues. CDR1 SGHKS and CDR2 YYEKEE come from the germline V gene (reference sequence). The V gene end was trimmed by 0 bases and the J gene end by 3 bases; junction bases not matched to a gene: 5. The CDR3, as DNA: TGTGCCAGCAGCTTGGCTAGCGGAGGGGACACCGGGGAGCTGTTTTTT. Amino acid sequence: CASSLASGGDTGELFF. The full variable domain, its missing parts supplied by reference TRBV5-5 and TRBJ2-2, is DAGVTQSPTHLIKTRGQQVTLRCSPISGHKSVSWYQQVLGQGPQFIFQYYEKEERGRGNFPDRFSARQFPNYSSELNVNALLLGDSALYLCASSLASGGDTGELFFGEGSRLTVL.

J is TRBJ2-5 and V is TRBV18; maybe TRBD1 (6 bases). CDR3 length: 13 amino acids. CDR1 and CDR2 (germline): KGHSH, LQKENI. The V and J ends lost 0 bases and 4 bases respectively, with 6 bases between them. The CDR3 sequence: CASSPPGAETQYF. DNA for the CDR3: TGTGCCAGCTCACCACCGGGGGCAGAGACCCAGTACTTC.

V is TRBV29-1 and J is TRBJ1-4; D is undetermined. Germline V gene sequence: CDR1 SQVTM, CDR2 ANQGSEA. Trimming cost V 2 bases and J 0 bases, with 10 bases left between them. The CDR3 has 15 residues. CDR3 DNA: TGCAGCGTTGAATACCGGCTAGCAACTAATGAAAAACTGTTTTTT. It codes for CSVEYRLATNEKLFF.

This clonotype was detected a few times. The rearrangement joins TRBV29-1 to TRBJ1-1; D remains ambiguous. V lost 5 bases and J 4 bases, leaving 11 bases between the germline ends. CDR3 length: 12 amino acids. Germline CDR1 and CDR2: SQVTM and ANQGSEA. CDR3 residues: CSVTRLSTEAFF. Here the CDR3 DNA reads TGCAGCGTTACTAGACTTAGCACTGAAGCTTTCTTT. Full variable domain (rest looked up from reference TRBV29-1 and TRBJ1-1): SAVISQKPSRDICQRGTSLTIQCQVDSQVTMMFWYRQQPGQSLTLIATANQGSEATYESGFVIDKFPISRPNLTFSTLTVSNMSPEDSSIYLCSVTRLSTEAFFGQGTRLTVV.

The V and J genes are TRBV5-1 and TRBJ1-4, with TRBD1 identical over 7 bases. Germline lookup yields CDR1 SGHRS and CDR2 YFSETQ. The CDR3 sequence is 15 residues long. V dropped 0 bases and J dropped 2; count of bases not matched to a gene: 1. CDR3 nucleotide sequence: TGCGCCAGCAGCTTGGAGGGACAGACTAATGAAAAACTGTTTTTT. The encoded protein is CASSLEGQTNEKLFF. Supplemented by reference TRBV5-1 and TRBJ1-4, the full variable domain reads KAGVTQTPRYLIKTRGQQVTLSCSPISGHRSVSWYQQTPGQGLQFLFEYFSETQRNKGNFPGRFSGRQFSNSRSEMNVSTLELGDSALYLCASSLEGQTNEKLFFGSGTQLSVL.